This T cell receptor (beta chain) is drawn from a study of siplizumab effects on memory and regulatory T cells. A note on this clone: The target antigen is unknown.

In three donor pairs, unstimulated naive, memory, effector memory and TEMRA subsets were sequenced. Whole-study results and caveats: Researchers could map only a minor fraction of alloreactive clones to unstimulated subsets.

Germline CDR1 SNHLY, CDR2 FYNNEI. V was pared by 4 bases and J by 1 base, with 8 bases between. The length of the CDR3 is 15 residues. Sequencing was performed with immunoSEQ multiplex PCR; in TCRdb, only in-frame clones are kept and a portion is missing. The table has 50,000 to 70,000 clones, 96% seen once; the top ten hold 0.08% to 0.1%. The sample consisted of naive CD8+ T cells sorted from blood. The TCR sequence derives from a human donor in good health. This rearrangement joins TRBV2 to TRBJ2-6; tentatively, D is TRBD2 (5 bases). Here the CDR3 DNA reads TGTGCCAGCAGTGCCGGGATTTCTGGGGCCAACGTCCTGACTTTC. It yields the protein CASSAGISGANVLTF.